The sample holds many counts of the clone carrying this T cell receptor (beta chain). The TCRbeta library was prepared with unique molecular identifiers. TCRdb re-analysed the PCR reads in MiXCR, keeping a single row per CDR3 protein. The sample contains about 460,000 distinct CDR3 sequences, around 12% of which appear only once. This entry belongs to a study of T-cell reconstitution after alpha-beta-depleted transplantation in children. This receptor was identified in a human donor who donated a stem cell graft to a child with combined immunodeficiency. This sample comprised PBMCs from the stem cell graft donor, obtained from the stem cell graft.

The CDR3 sequence: CASSQVGGSYEQYF. The CDR3 DNA reads as TGCGCCAGCAGCCAAGTTGGGGGTTCCTACGAGCAGTACTTC. The rearrangement uses TRBV4-3 and TRBJ2-7; either TRBD1 or TRBD2 may supply D (5 bases each). CDR3 length: 14 residues. Germline V gives CDR1 LGHNA, CDR2 YSLEER. V was trimmed by 1 base and J by 1 base, leaving 8 bases between them.